This record covers a single T cell receptor (beta chain). Trimming removed 1 base from V and 13 bases from J, with 17 bases in between. Per germline, CDR1 MNHEY and CDR2 SVGAGI. The CDR3 length is 14 residues. This record comes from a study of blood T cell repertoires in COVID-19. About the study: Material from acute and convalescent COVID-19 was sourced from the United States, Italy and Spain. T cells, B-cell-depleted T cells, or PBMCs provided the cDNA or gDNA that served as material.

The assay was immunoSEQ multiplex PCR, and TCRdb's table has in-frame clones only and misses some. The sample records hundreds of thousands of clones, roughly 88% being singletons. Sequenced: PBMCs or T cells enriched from blood (not recorded which). The TCR originated in a woman aged 18-29 years who had been exposed to COVID-19. V usage is TRBV6-5 and J usage is TRBJ2-1; no clear D gene. Written as DNA, the CDR3 is TGTGCCAGCAGTTACTTAGCCGGGTGGTCCGCCCAGTTCTTC. Residues: CASSYLAGWSAQFF.